A selection of T cell receptor beta chains follows, all from one sample in a study of cytomegalovirus exposure and HLA in healthy donors. Libraries were prepared by immunoSEQ multiplex PCR; TCRdb keeps only in-frame clonotypes and omits some of them. Of about 150,000 clones in the sample, about three quarters were seen once. What was sequenced was PBMCs. The receptor source for this set is a middle-aged woman in good health and CMV-seronegative. CDR3s include the opening cysteine and the closing phenylalanine or tryptophan. The D gene is left open where the match is weak. Size values are once, few and many counts, or a class for expanded clones, and some rows have none.

abundance: NA; d_gene: TRBD1; v_gene: TRBV11-3; j_gene: TRBJ1-1; len: 17; CDR3nt: TGTGCCAGCAGCCTTAGTCTGGGACAGGGGGCGATCTCTGAAGCTTTCTTT; CDR3aa: CASSLSLGQGAISEAFF
abundance: NA; d_gene: NA; v_gene: TRBV6-5; j_gene: TRBJ1-2; len: 13; CDR3nt: TGTGCCAGCAGTTCCATACAGGGAGATGGCTACACCTTC; CDR3aa: CASSSIQGDGYTF
abundance: NA; d_gene: NA; v_gene: TRBV14; j_gene: TRBJ1-2; len: 15; CDR3nt: TGTGCCAGCAGCCAAGCAGTGGGGCCAAACTATGGCTACACCTTC; CDR3aa: CASSQAVGPNYGYTF
abundance: once; d_gene: NA; v_gene: TRBV27; j_gene: TRBJ2-7; len: 14; CDR3nt: TGTGCCAGCAGTTGGACAGATGCCCCCTACGAGCAGTACTTC; CDR3aa: CASSWTDAPYEQYF
abundance: NA; d_gene: TRBD1; v_gene: TRBV4-1; j_gene: TRBJ1-1; len: 16; CDR3nt: TGCGCCAGCAGCCAAACCTGGGAGGCAGGGGGCACTGAAGCTTTCTTT; CDR3aa: CASSQTWEAGGTEAFF
abundance: NA; d_gene: TRBD1; v_gene: TRBV5-6; j_gene: TRBJ1-2; len: 17; CDR3nt: TGTGCCAGCAGCTCGTTCACCGGGACAGGGCGGAACTATGGCTACACCTTC; CDR3aa: CASSSFTGTGRNYGYTF
abundance: NA; d_gene: NA; v_gene: TRBV7-8; j_gene: TRBJ1-4; len: 12; CDR3nt: TGTGCCAGCAGGGACGGGGAGGAAAAACTGTTTTTT; CDR3aa: CASRDGEEKLFF
abundance: NA; d_gene: TRBD2; v_gene: TRBV10-3; j_gene: TRBJ2-3; len: 15; CDR3nt: TGTGCCATCAGTTATAGCGGGAGACCCACAGATACGCAGTATTTT; CDR3aa: CAISYSGRPTDTQYF
abundance: NA; d_gene: TRBD1; v_gene: TRBV6-1; j_gene: TRBJ1-5; len: 14; CDR3nt: TGTGCCAGCAGTGAAGGACAGGGCGCTCAGCCCCAGCATTTT; CDR3aa: CASSEGQGAQPQHF
abundance: NA; d_gene: NA; v_gene: TRBV27; j_gene: TRBJ2-1; len: 14; CDR3nt: TGTGCCAGCAGTTCCCAGCGGTCCTACAATGAGCAGTTCTTC; CDR3aa: CASSSQRSYNEQFF
abundance: NA; d_gene: TRBD1; v_gene: TRBV29-1; j_gene: TRBJ1-2; len: 14; CDR3nt: TGCAGCGTCGCTATACAGGGGGCGGGCTATGGCTACACCTTC; CDR3aa: CSVAIQGAGYGYTF
abundance: NA; d_gene: TRBD2; v_gene: TRBV11-2; j_gene: TRBJ2-1; len: 17; CDR3nt: TGTGCCAGCAGCTTAGATGGCGGGGGGGCCGGGTACAATGAGCAGTTCTTC; CDR3aa: CASSLDGGGAGYNEQFF
abundance: NA; d_gene: NA; v_gene: TRBV2; j_gene: TRBJ2-7; len: 11; CDR3nt: TGTGCCAGCAGGGAGTCCTACGAGCAGTACTTC; CDR3aa: CASRESYEQYF
abundance: NA; d_gene: NA; v_gene: TRBV2; j_gene: TRBJ2-5; len: 15; CDR3nt: TGTGCCAGCAAAAAGCTTGTCTTGTCCCAAGAGACCCAGTACTTC; CDR3aa: CASKKLVLSQETQYF
abundance: once; d_gene: TRBD2; v_gene: TRBV7-6; j_gene: TRBJ2-5; len: 17; CDR3nt: TGTGCCAGCAGCCCTGGGACTAGCGGACCCCGCGGGGGGACCCAGTACTTC; CDR3aa: CASSPGTSGPRGGTQYF
abundance: NA; d_gene: TRBD1; v_gene: TRBV25-1; j_gene: TRBJ1-6; len: 14; CDR3nt: TGTGCCAGCGGAAAGACAGGGGAGAATTCACCCCTCCACTTT; CDR3aa: CASGKTGENSPLHF
abundance: few; d_gene: TRBD1; v_gene: TRBV13; j_gene: TRBJ1-1; len: 12; CDR3nt: TGTGCCAGCAGCTCTTTGGACAGGAGAGCTTTCTTT; CDR3aa: CASSSLDRRAFF
abundance: NA; d_gene: TRBD2; v_gene: TRBV5-6; j_gene: TRBJ2-1; len: 15; CDR3nt: TGTGCCAGCAGCTCTCTAGCGGGAGTCAGTGATGAGCAGTTCTTC; CDR3aa: CASSSLAGVSDEQFF
abundance: NA; d_gene: TRBD2; v_gene: TRBV11-3; j_gene: TRBJ2-1; len: 14; CDR3nt: TGTGCCAGCAGCTTAGGATTAGCGGGAGTGGAGCAGTTCTTC; CDR3aa: CASSLGLAGVEQFF
abundance: NA; d_gene: NA; v_gene: TRBV5-1; j_gene: TRBJ1-6; len: 15; CDR3nt: TGCGCCAGCAGCCTAGACAGGCCCTATAATTCACCCCTCCACTTT; CDR3aa: CASSLDRPYNSPLHF
abundance: NA; d_gene: NA; v_gene: TRBV11-3; j_gene: TRBJ2-7; len: 15; CDR3nt: TGTGCCAGCAGCTTACGCGATGACAGCTCCTACGAGCAGTACTTC; CDR3aa: CASSLRDDSSYEQYF
abundance: NA; d_gene: TRBD2; v_gene: TRBV2; j_gene: TRBJ2-1; len: 15; CDR3nt: TGTGCCAGCGGACGCTCTAGCGGATACTACAATGAGCAGTTCTTC; CDR3aa: CASGRSSGYYNEQFF
abundance: NA; d_gene: NA; v_gene: TRBV9; j_gene: TRBJ2-2; len: 14; CDR3nt: TGTGCCAGCAGCGTAGGGCTAGTCCCCGGGGAGCTGTTTTTT; CDR3aa: CASSVGLVPGELFF
abundance: NA; d_gene: NA; v_gene: TRBV6-1; j_gene: TRBJ1-1; len: 16; CDR3nt: TGTGCCAGCAGTGATGACAGGACCGGCCCGGGGACTGAAGCTTTCTTT; CDR3aa: CASSDDRTGPGTEAFF
abundance: NA; d_gene: NA; v_gene: TRBV5-1; j_gene: TRBJ1-5; len: 14; CDR3nt: TGCGCCAGCAGCCCCGGGACACCCAATCAGCCCCAGCATTTT; CDR3aa: CASSPGTPNQPQHF
abundance: NA; d_gene: NA; v_gene: TRBV19; j_gene: TRBJ1-2; len: 14; CDR3nt: TGTGCCAGTAGTGAACAGGACACTATCTATGGCTACACCTTC; CDR3aa: CASSEQDTIYGYTF
abundance: NA; d_gene: NA; v_gene: TRBV28; j_gene: TRBJ1-2; len: 11; CDR3nt: TGTGCCAGCAGTTCCGGGTATGGCTACACCTTC; CDR3aa: CASSSGYGYTF
abundance: NA; d_gene: TRBD2; v_gene: TRBV7-9; j_gene: TRBJ2-7; len: 15; CDR3nt: TGTGCCAGCAGCCCCGGGGGGGGGTATTTCCACGAGCAGTACTTC; CDR3aa: CASSPGGGYFHEQYF
abundance: NA; d_gene: TRBD2; v_gene: TRBV29-1; j_gene: TRBJ2-1; len: 15; CDR3nt: TGCAGCGTTGGAGGACTAGCGGGGGCCGCCTATGAGCAGTTCTTC; CDR3aa: CSVGGLAGAAYEQFF
abundance: NA; d_gene: NA; v_gene: TRBV6-5; j_gene: TRBJ1-1; len: 14; CDR3nt: TGTGCCAGCGGACGGACTGCCCCTGGCACTGAAGCTTTCTTT; CDR3aa: CASGRTAPGTEAFF
abundance: NA; d_gene: TRBD2; v_gene: TRBV6-6; j_gene: TRBJ2-3; len: 16; CDR3nt: TGTGCCAGCAGCCCAACTAGCGCCCCTAGCACAGATACGCAGTATTTT; CDR3aa: CASSPTSAPSTDTQYF
abundance: NA; d_gene: TRBD1; v_gene: TRBV29-1; j_gene: TRBJ1-2; len: 12; CDR3nt: TGCAGCGTTCAAGGGACAGGGGGTGGCTACACCTTC; CDR3aa: CSVQGTGGGYTF
abundance: NA; d_gene: TRBD1; v_gene: TRBV5-4; j_gene: TRBJ1-1; len: 13; CDR3nt: TGTGCCAGCAGCTATCAGGGGGCGTCTGAAGCTTTCTTT; CDR3aa: CASSYQGASEAFF
abundance: NA; d_gene: TRBD1; v_gene: TRBV28; j_gene: TRBJ1-1; len: 13; CDR3nt: TGTGCCAGCAGTACCCGGGACAGGGGGCGAGCTTTCTTT; CDR3aa: CASSTRDRGRAFF
abundance: NA; d_gene: TRBD1; v_gene: TRBV10-3; j_gene: TRBJ1-1; len: 15; CDR3nt: TGTGCCATCAGTGACCCGGACAGGGGGCGCATTAGGGCTTTCTTT; CDR3aa: CAISDPDRGRIRAFF
abundance: NA; d_gene: TRBD1; v_gene: TRBV27; j_gene: TRBJ2-1; len: 21; CDR3nt: TGTGCCAGCAGTGGCCCCACCCCCGGGACAGGGGGAGAAGGAGGGTACAATGAGCAGTTCTTC; CDR3aa: CASSGPTPGTGGEGGYNEQFF
abundance: NA; d_gene: NA; v_gene: TRBV6-6; j_gene: TRBJ1-6; len: 14; CDR3nt: TGTGCCAGCGGGCAGGCCCGTTTTAATTCACCCCTCCACTTT; CDR3aa: CASGQARFNSPLHF
abundance: NA; d_gene: NA; v_gene: TRBV5-6; j_gene: TRBJ2-7; len: 12; CDR3nt: TGTGCCAGCAGCTTCAGGGGAAGCGAGCAGTACTTC; CDR3aa: CASSFRGSEQYF
abundance: NA; d_gene: TRBD1; v_gene: TRBV19; j_gene: TRBJ1-5; len: 18; CDR3nt: TGTGCCAGTAGCCTCAACGTCAGACAGGGCTTCCTTGGTCAGCCCCAGCATTTT; CDR3aa: CASSLNVRQGFLGQPQHF
abundance: once; d_gene: NA; v_gene: TRBV10-1; j_gene: TRBJ1-2; len: 13; CDR3nt: TGCGCCAGCAGTGAGTCCGGGAAGGATGGCTACACCTTC; CDR3aa: CASSESGKDGYTF
abundance: NA; d_gene: TRBD1; v_gene: TRBV5-4; j_gene: TRBJ1-2; len: 15; CDR3nt: TGTGCCAGCTTTCACGGACAGGGAACCCCCTATGGCTACACCTTC; CDR3aa: CASFHGQGTPYGYTF
abundance: NA; d_gene: NA; v_gene: TRBV2; j_gene: TRBJ1-5; len: 14; CDR3nt: TGTGCCAGCAGTGTGTCGGGGGGGGATCAGCCCCAGCATTTT; CDR3aa: CASSVSGGDQPQHF
abundance: NA; d_gene: NA; v_gene: TRBV7-8; j_gene: TRBJ2-7; len: 14; CDR3nt: TGTGCCAGCAGCTTACAAGACAGAACCTACGAGCAGTACTTC; CDR3aa: CASSLQDRTYEQYF
abundance: few; d_gene: NA; v_gene: TRBV28; j_gene: TRBJ1-4; len: 16; CDR3nt: TGTGCCAGCAGTTTATGGGACCTACAGGGTGATGAAAAACTGTTTTTT; CDR3aa: CASSLWDLQGDEKLFF
abundance: few; d_gene: NA; v_gene: TRBV5-1; j_gene: TRBJ2-6; len: 17; CDR3nt: TGCGCCAGCAGCTTCGGACACTTTAGCTCTGGGGCCAACGTCCTGACTTTC; CDR3aa: CASSFGHFSSGANVLTF
abundance: NA; d_gene: TRBD1; v_gene: TRBV5-1; j_gene: TRBJ1-1; len: 14; CDR3nt: TGCGCCAGCAGCTTCACAGGGGGCCGCACTGAAGCTTTCTTT; CDR3aa: CASSFTGGRTEAFF
abundance: NA; d_gene: NA; v_gene: TRBV5-1; j_gene: TRBJ1-2; len: 13; CDR3nt: TGCGCCAGCAGCTTGGACAGGCTCTATGGCTACACCTTC; CDR3aa: CASSLDRLYGYTF